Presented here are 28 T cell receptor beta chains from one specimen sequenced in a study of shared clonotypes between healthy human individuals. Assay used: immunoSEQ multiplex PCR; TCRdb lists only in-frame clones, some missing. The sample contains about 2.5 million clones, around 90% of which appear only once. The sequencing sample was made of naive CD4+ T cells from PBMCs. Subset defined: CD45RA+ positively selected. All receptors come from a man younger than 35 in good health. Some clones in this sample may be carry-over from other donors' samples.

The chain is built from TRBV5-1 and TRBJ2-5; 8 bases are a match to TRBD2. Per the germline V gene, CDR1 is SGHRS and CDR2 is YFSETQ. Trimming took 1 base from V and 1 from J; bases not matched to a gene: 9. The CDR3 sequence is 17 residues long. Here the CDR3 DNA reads TGCGCCAGCAGCTTGAATTCCCCCAGCGGGGGCCAAGAGACCCAGTACTTC. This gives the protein CASSLNSPSGGQETQYF. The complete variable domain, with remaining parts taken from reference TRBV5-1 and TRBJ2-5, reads KAGVTQTPRYLIKTRGQQVTLSCSPISGHRSVSWYQQTPGQGLQFLFEYFSETQRNKGNFPGRFSGRQFSNSRSEMNVSTLELGDSALYLCASSLNSPSGGQETQYFGPGTRLLVL.

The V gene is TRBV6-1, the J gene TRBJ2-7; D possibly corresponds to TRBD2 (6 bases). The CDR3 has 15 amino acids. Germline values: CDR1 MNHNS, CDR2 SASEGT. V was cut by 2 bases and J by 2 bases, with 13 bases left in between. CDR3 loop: CASSETRGVPYEQYF. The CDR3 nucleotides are TGTGCCAGCAGTGAAACGCGCGGGGTCCCCTACGAGCAGTACTTC.

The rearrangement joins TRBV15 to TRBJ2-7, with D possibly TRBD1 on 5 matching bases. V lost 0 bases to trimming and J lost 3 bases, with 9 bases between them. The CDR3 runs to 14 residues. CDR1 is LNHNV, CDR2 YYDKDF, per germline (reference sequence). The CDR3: CATSRDLDIYEQYF. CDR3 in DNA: TGTGCCACCAGCAGAGATCTGGACATCTACGAGCAGTACTTC.

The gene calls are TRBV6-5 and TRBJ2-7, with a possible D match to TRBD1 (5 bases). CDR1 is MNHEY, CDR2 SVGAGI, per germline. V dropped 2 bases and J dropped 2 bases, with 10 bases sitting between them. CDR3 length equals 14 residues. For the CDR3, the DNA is TGTGCCAGCAGTTACGCCAGGGCTCCCTACGAGCAGTACTTC. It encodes CASSYARAPYEQYF.

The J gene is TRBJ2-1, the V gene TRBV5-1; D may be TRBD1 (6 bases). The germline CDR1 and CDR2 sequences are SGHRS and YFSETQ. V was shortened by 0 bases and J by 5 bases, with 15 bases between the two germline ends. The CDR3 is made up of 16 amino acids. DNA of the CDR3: TGCGCCAGCAGCTTGGGGACATGGACAGCGGACAATGAGCAGTTCTTC. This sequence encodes CASSLGTWTADNEQFF.

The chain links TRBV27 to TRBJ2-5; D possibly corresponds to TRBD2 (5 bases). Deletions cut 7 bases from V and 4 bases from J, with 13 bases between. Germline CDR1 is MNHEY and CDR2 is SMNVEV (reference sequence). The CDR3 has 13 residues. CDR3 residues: CASTRLAGETQYF. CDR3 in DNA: TGTGCCAGCACCCGACTCGCGGGAGAGACCCAGTACTTC.

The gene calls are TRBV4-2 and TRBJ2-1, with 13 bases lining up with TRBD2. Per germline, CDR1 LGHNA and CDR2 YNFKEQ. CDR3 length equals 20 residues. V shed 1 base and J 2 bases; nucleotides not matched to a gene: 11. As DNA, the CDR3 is TGTGCCAGCAGCCAAGGGGCCGGACTAGCGGGAGTTGCGCCCTACAATGAGCAGTTCTTC. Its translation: CASSQGAGLAGVAPYNEQFF.

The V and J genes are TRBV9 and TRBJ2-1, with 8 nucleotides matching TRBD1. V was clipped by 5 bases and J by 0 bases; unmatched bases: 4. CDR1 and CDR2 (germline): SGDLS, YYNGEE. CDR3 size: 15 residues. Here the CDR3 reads CASSGDRGSYNEQFF. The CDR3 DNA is TGTGCCAGCAGTGGCGACAGGGGCTCCTACAATGAGCAGTTCTTC.

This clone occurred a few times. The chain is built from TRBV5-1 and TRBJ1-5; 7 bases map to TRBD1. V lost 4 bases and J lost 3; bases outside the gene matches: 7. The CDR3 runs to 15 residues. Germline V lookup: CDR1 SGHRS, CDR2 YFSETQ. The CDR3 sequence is CASSRGGQTNQPQHF. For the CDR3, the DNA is TGCGCCAGCAGCCGGGGGGGACAGACCAATCAGCCCCAGCATTTT.

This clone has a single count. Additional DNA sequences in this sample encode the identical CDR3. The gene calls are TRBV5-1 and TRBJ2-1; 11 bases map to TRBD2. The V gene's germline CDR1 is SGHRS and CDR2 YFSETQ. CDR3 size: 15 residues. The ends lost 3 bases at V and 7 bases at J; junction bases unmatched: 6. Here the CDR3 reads CASSSLAGGPNEQFF. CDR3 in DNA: TGCGCCAGCAGCTCCTTAGCGGGAGGGCCGAATGAGCAGTTCTTC. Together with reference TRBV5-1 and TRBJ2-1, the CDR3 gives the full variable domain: KAGVTQTPRYLIKTRGQQVTLSCSPISGHRSVSWYQQTPGQGLQFLFEYFSETQRNKGNFPGRFSGRQFSNSRSEMNVSTLELGDSALYLCASSSLAGGPNEQFFGPGTRLTVL.

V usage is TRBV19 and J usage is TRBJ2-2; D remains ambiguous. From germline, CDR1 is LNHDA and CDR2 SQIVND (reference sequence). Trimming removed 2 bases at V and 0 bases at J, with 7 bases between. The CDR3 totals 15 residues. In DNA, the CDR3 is TGTGCCAGTAGTATATCCTCGCCGAACACCGGGGAGCTGTTTTTT. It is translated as CASSISSPNTGELFF.

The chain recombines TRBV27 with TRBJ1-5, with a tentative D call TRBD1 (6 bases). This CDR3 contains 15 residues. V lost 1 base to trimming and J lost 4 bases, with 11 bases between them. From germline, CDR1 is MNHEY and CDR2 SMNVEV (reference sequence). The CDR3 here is CASSLFLDSNQPQHF. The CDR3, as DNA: TGTGCCAGCAGTTTATTTCTGGACAGTAATCAGCCCCAGCATTTT.

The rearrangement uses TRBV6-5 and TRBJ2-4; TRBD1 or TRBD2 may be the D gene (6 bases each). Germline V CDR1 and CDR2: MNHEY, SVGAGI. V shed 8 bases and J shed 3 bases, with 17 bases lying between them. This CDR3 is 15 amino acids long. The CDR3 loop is CASLERKGGKNIQYF. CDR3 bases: TGTGCCAGCCTGGAGCGGAAGGGGGGCAAAAACATTCAGTACTTC.

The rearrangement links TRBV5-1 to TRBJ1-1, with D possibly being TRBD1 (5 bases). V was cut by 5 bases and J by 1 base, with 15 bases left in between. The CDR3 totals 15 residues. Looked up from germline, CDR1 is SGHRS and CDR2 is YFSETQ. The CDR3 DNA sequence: TGCGCCAGCAGGCAAGGGGCAGTAACGAACACTGAAGCTTTCTTT. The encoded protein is CASRQGAVTNTEAFF.

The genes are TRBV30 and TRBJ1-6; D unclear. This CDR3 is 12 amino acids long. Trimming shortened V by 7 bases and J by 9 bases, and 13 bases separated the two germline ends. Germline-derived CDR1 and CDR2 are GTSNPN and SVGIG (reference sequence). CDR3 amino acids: CASGVGSSPLHF. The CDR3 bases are TGTGCCTCGGGAGTAGGGAGTTCACCCCTCCACTTT. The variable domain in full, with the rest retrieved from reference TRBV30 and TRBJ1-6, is SQTIHQWPATLVQPVGSPLSLECTVEGTSNPNLYWYRQAAGRGLQLLFYSVGIGQISSEVPQNLSASRPQDRQFILSSKKLLLSDSGFYLCASGVGSSPLHFGNGTRLTVT.

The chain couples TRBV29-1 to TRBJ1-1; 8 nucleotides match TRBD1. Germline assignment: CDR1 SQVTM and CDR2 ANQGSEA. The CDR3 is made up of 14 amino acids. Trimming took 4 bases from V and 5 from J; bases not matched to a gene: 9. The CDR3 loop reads CSVAHRGKGTEAFF. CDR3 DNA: TGCAGCGTTGCGCACAGGGGGAAGGGGACTGAAGCTTTCTTT.

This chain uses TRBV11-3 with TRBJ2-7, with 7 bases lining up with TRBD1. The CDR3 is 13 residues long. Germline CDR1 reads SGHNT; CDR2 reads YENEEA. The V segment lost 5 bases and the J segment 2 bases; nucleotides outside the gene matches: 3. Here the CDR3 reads CASSQGQPYEQYF. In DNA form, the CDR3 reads TGTGCCAGCAGCCAGGGACAGCCCTACGAGCAGTACTTC.

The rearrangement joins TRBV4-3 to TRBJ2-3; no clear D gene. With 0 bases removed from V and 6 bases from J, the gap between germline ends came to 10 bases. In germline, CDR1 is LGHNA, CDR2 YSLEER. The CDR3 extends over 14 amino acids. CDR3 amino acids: CASSQDWVTDTQYF. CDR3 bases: TGCGCCAGCAGCCAAGATTGGGTTACGGATACGCAGTATTTT.

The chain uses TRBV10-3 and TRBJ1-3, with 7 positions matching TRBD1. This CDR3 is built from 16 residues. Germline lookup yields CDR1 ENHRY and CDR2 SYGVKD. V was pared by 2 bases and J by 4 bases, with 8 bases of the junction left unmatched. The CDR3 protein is CAISERGQRIGNTIYF. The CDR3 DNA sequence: TGTGCCATCAGTGAGCGGGGACAGAGAATCGGAAACACCATATATTTT.

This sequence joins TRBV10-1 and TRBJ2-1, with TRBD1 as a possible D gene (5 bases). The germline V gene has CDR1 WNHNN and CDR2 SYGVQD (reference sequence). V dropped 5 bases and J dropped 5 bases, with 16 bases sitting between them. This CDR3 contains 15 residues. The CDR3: CASSKETVPNNEQFF. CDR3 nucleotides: TGCGCCAGCAGTAAGGAGACAGTCCCCAACAATGAGCAGTTCTTC.

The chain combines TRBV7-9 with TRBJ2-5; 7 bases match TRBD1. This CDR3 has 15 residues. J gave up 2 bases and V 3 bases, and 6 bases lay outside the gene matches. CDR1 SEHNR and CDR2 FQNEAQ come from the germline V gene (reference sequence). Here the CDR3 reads CASSFWDSTQETQYF. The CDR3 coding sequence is TGTGCCAGCAGCTTCTGGGACAGTACACAAGAGACCCAGTACTTC.

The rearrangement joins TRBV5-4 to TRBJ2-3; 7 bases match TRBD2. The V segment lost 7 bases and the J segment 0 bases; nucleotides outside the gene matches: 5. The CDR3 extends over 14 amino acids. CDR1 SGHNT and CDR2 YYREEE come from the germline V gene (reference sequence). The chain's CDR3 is CASPAGVSTDTQYF. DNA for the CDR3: TGTGCCAGCCCCGCGGGAGTAAGCACAGATACGCAGTATTTT.

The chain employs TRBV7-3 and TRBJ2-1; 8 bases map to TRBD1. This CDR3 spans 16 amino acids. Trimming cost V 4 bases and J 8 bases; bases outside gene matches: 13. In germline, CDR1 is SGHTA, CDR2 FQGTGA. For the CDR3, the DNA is TGTGCCAGCAGCTCATCCCCGACAGGGGATTGGGATGAGCAGTTCTTC. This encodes CASSSSPTGDWDEQFF.

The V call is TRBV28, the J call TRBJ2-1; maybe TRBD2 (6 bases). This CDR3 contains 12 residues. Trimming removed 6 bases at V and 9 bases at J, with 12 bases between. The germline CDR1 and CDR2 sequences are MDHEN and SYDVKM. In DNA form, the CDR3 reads TGTGCCAGCAGCTCCATCGGGAGTGAGCAGTTCTTC. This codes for CASSSIGSEQFF.

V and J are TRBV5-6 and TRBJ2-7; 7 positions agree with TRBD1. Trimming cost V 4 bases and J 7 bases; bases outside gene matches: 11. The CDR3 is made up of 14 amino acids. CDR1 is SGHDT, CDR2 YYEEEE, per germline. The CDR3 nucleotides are TGTGCCAGCAGCACAGAAACAGGGGTAGGAGAGCAGTACTTC. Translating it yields CASSTETGVGEQYF.

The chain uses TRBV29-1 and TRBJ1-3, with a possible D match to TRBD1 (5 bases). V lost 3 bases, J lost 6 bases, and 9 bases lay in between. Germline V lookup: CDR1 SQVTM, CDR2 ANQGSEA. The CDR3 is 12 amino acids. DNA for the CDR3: TGCAGCGTTGAGGGGACTACAAACACCATATATTTT. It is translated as CSVEGTTNTIYF.

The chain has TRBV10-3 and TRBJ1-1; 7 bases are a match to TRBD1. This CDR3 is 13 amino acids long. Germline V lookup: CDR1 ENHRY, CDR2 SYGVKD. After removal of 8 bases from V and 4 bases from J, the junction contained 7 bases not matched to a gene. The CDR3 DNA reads TGTGCCATCTCGGCGGCAGGGGGCACTGAAGCTTTCTTT. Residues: CAISAAGGTEAFF.

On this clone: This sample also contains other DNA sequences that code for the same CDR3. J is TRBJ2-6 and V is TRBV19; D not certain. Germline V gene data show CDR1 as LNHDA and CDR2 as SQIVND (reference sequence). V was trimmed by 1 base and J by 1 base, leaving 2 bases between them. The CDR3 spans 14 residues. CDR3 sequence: CASSIGSGANVLTF. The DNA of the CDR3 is TGTGCCAGTAGTATAGGTTCTGGGGCCAACGTCCTGACTTTC.